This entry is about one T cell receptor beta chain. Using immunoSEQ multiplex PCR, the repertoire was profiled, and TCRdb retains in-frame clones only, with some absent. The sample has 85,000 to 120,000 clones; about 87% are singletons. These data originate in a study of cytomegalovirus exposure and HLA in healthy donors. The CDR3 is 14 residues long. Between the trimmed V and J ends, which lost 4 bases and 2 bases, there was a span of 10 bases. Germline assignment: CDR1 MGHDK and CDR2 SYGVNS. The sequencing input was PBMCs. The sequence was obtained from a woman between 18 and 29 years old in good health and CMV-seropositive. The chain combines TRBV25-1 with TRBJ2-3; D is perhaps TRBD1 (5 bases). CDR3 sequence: CASSATAYTDTQYF. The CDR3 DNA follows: TGTGCCAGCAGTGCGACAGCATACACAGATACGCAGTATTTT.